The rows below give T cell receptor beta chains drawn from one sample of a study of cytomegalovirus exposure and HLA in healthy donors. The table came from immunoSEQ multiplex PCR; TCRdb's copy has only in-frame clones and leaves some out. The specimen's table records 130,000 or so clones. The sample consisted of PBMCs. These receptor sequences come from a woman in her thirties or forties in good health and CMV-seropositive. Both conserved end residues are part of each CDR3. The D gene is left open where the match is weak.

V	J	D	CDR3	DNA
TRBV7-9	TRBJ2-1	NA	CASSFFGSDEQFF	TGTGCCAGCAGCTTTTTCGGGAGCGATGAGCAGTTCTTC
TRBV5-4	TRBJ1-3	NA	CASSPYSGNTIYF	TGTGCCAGCAGCCCTTACTCTGGAAACACCATATATTTT
TRBV13	TRBJ2-7	TRBD1	CASSLGQGALNEQYF	TGTGCCAGCAGCTTGGGACAGGGGGCACTTAACGAGCAGTACTTC
TRBV27	TRBJ2-7	NA	CASSSADYSSSYEQYF	TGTGCCAGCAGCTCAGCCGACTACTCTAGCTCCTACGAGCAGTACTTC
TRBV15	TRBJ2-7	TRBD1	CATSRERGQVYEQYF	TGTGCCACCAGCAGAGAGAGGGGGCAAGTATACGAGCAGTACTTC
TRBV7-2	TRBJ2-1	NA	CASSLGSTSGNEQFF	TGTGCCAGCAGCCTCGGGAGCACCTCGGGGAATGAGCAGTTCTTC
TRBV2	TRBJ1-3	NA	CATSRGAGNTIYF	TGTGCCACCAGCAGGGGAGCTGGAAACACCATATATTTT
TRBV15	TRBJ2-2	TRBD2	CATSSPRLAENTGELFF	TGTGCCACCAGCTCACCTCGGCTAGCGGAGAACACCGGGGAGCTGTTTTTT
TRBV19	TRBJ2-7	TRBD2	CASSILASGNLDEQYF	TGTGCCAGTAGTATTCTGGCTAGCGGAAACCTTGACGAGCAGTACTTC
TRBV27	TRBJ1-1	NA	CASSETGRGTEAFF	TGTGCCAGCAGTGAAACAGGGAGAGGGACTGAAGCTTTCTTT
TRBV5-1	TRBJ2-1	TRBD2	CASSLGLAGYNEQFF	TGCGCCAGCAGCTTGGGGCTAGCGGGATACAATGAGCAGTTCTTC
TRBV28	TRBJ2-3	NA	CATKRTGFADTQYF	TGTGCCACCAAGAGAACAGGGTTTGCAGATACGCAGTATTTT
TRBV7-9	TRBJ1-1	TRBD1	CASSYQAGTGGTEAFF	TGTGCCAGCAGCTACCAAGCCGGGACAGGGGGCACTGAAGCTTTCTTT
TRBV29-1	TRBJ2-1	TRBD2	CSVEGLAGGPADEQFF	TGCAGCGTCGAGGGACTAGCGGGAGGGCCAGCCGATGAGCAGTTCTTC
TRBV7-2	TRBJ2-7	NA	CASSSNYGGYEQYF	TGTGCCAGCAGCTCAAACTATGGCGGGTACGAGCAGTACTTC
TRBV28	TRBJ2-2	NA	CASSKPITGELFF	TGTGCCAGCAGTAAGCCTATCACCGGGGAGCTGTTTTTT
TRBV11-1	TRBJ1-1	TRBD1	CASSFGDRGRTEAFF	TGTGCCAGCAGCTTTGGGGACAGGGGGCGTACTGAAGCTTTCTTT